This passage covers 16 T cell receptor beta chains from one sample sequenced in a study of regulatory T cells in long-lasting Graves disease. Time point of the sample: newly diagnosed GD, antithyroid drugs for less than 3 months. From PBMCs, RNA was extracted and then used to make the TCR library. The authors built TCR beta libraries using iRepertoire HTBI primers and Arm-PCR of CDR3 regions. Using its own MiXCR run on the multiplex PCR reads, TCRdb lists one record per CDR3 protein. The table shows about 460,000 distinct CDR3 sequences, with approximately 14% occurring only once. Separately, the same data were catalogued under a study of T cells in Graves' hyperthyroidism and ophthalmopathy.

Sequencing was performed on peripheral blood mononuclear cells (PBMCs), taken at new diagnosis, from a patient treated with antithyroid drugs. These receptors came from a woman aged 45-65 years with Graves disease.

This clonotype was seen a single time. A single base separates this from a much larger clone, so it may be a read error. The chain joins TRBV6-1 to TRBJ1-3, with D maybe TRBD1 (5 bases). Germline V CDR1 and CDR2: MNHNS, SASEGT. This CDR3 contains 15 residues. CDR3 sequence (DNA): TGTACCAGCAGTGAGGGACGGAGCTCTGGAAACACCATATATTTT. Protein sequence: CTSSEGRSSGNTIYF.

Notes on this clonotype: At one end the junction does not follow the germline gene, possibly because of a read error. The rearrangement links TRBV5-6 to TRBJ2-7, with a tentative D call TRBD2 (6 bases). Germline CDR1 reads SGHDT; CDR2 reads YYEEEE. The CDR3 contains 15 residues. CDR3 DNA: TGTGCCAGCAGCTTTTTGGTAGCGGCCTCCTCCGAGCAGTACTTC. This encodes CASSFLVAASSEQYF.

This clonotype was recorded at least ten times. This sequence joins TRBV11-2 and TRBJ2-5, with a tentative D call TRBD1 (5 bases). This CDR3 is 15 amino acids long. The germline V and J ends were trimmed by 5 bases and 2 bases, with 15 bases remaining between them. The germline V gene encodes CDR1 SGHAT and CDR2 FQNNGV. CDR3 protein: CASSPPGRDQETQYF. CDR3 sequence (DNA): TGTGCCAGCAGCCCCCCGGGCAGGGATCAAGAGACCCAGTACTTC.

This clonotype came up a few times. This chain joins TRBV19 and TRBJ2-1; 7 bases fit TRBD2. CDR3 length: 15 residues. Trimming at V came to 4 bases and at J to 4 bases, leaving 7 bases not matched to a gene. Germline V gives CDR1 LNHDA, CDR2 SQIVND (reference sequence). CDR3 nucleotide sequence: TGTGCCAGTAGTACTCTAAGCGGGACTTACAATGAGCAGTTCTTC. Its translation is CASSTLSGTYNEQFF.

The chain carries TRBV3-1 and TRBJ1-5; 8 bases are shared with TRBD1. The CDR3 runs to 15 residues. J gave up 3 bases and V 2 bases, and 3 bases lay outside the gene matches. The germline V gene encodes CDR1 LGHDT and CDR2 YNNKEL (reference sequence). The CDR3 DNA follows: TGTGCCAGCAGCCAACAGACAGGGGCCAATCAGCCCCAGCATTTT. This codes for CASSQQTGANQPQHF.

This clonotype has only a few counts. The chain uses TRBV19 and TRBJ2-4; a weak D match, TRBD1 (6 bases). Between the trimmed V and J ends, which lost 1 base and 7 bases, there was a span of 8 bases. This CDR3 is 13 amino acids long. Germline V gene data show CDR1 as LNHDA and CDR2 as SQIVND (reference sequence). CDR3 loop: CASSIAGENIQYF. The DNA for the CDR3 is TGTGCCAGTAGTATAGCAGGGGAGAACATTCAGTACTTC.

This clonotype has ten or more counts. J is TRBJ2-1 and V is TRBV11-2, with D unresolved. The CDR3 is 14 residues long. The V and J ends lost 3 bases and 0 bases respectively, with 6 bases between them. Germline values: CDR1 SGHAT, CDR2 FQNNGV. This chain's CDR3 is CASSFPGSYNEQFF. The CDR3 nucleotides are TGTGCCAGCAGCTTTCCAGGCTCCTACAATGAGCAGTTCTTC.

This clonotype was observed many times. The chain couples TRBV28 to TRBJ2-5, with D tentatively TRBD2 (6 bases). The germline V gene has CDR1 MDHEN and CDR2 SYDVKM. The CDR3 covers 11 residues. Between the trimmed V and J ends, which lost 6 bases and 7 bases, there was a span of 9 bases. The CDR3 region has the DNA TGTGCCAGCAGGCGGGGAAGGACCCAGTACTTC. Its translation is CASRRGRTQYF. Variable domain in full (rest from reference TRBV28 and TRBJ2-5): DVKVTQSSRYLVKRTGEKVFLECVQDMDHENMFWYRQDPGLGLRLIYFSYDVKMKEKGDIPEGYSVSREKKERFSLILESASTNQTSMYLCASRRGRTQYFGPGTRLLVL.

The chain employs TRBV5-1 and TRBJ2-7; D call uncertain. Trimming took off 3 bases at V and 1 base at J, with 11 bases between the two ends. This CDR3 contains 14 residues. Germline values: CDR1 SGHRS, CDR2 YFSETQ. CDR3 bases: TGCGCCAGCAGCTCCACTTCCGCTTCCTACGAGCAGTACTTC. Its translation is CASSSTSASYEQYF.

The table lists this clonotype with many counts. The rearrangement uses TRBV28 and TRBJ2-1; D gene ambiguous. CDR1 and CDR2 from the germline V gene are MDHEN and SYDVKM. Trimming stripped 5 bases from V and 13 bases from J, with 21 bases between. The CDR3 has 14 residues. For the CDR3, the DNA is TGTGCCAGCAGTAGTTTGGCCCCTCTTGCGATCCAGTTCTTC. Translation: CASSSLAPLAIQFF.

This clonotype was observed at least ten times. The chain is built from TRBV2 and TRBJ1-2; 7 nucleotides line up with TRBD1. V shed 7 bases, J shed 4 bases, and the junction held 9 bases outside the gene matches. The CDR3 totals 14 residues. Germline V gene lookup returns CDR1 SNHLY and CDR2 FYNNEI. The CDR3: CASTKTGDGYGYTF. In DNA, the CDR3 is TGTGCCAGCACGAAAACAGGGGATGGCTATGGCTACACCTTC.

This clonotype has a handful of counts. The chain recombines TRBV5-1 with TRBJ2-7, with 8 nucleotides matching TRBD1. CDR1 is SGHRS and CDR2 is YFSETQ in the germline V gene. V was clipped by 3 bases and J by 2 bases; unmatched bases: 4. The CDR3 extends over 14 amino acids. The CDR3 DNA is TGCGCCAGCAGCTCGACAGGGGCCGCCTACGAGCAGTACTTC. Its protein product is CASSSTGAAYEQYF.

This clonotype was seen many times. The chain uses TRBV6-2 or TRBV6-3 and TRBJ2-7, with 12 nucleotides matching TRBD2. J gave up 2 bases and V 6 bases, and 2 bases lay outside the gene matches. This CDR3 has 14 amino acids. Germline V gene data show CDR1 as MNHEY and CDR2 as SVGEGT. The CDR3 protein is CASRTSGGAYEQYF. The CDR3 DNA sequence: TGTGCCAGCAGGACTAGCGGGGGAGCCTACGAGCAGTACTTC.

The chain couples TRBV27 to TRBJ1-4, with D possibly being TRBD1 (6 bases). V was clipped by 9 bases and J by 14 bases, with 22 bases between them. The CDR3 has 13 amino acids. CDR1 is MNHEY, CDR2 SMNVEV, per germline (reference sequence). The CDR3 region is CASSRNRESPLFF. CDR3 bases: TGTGCCAGTTCCCGTAACAGGGAGAGCCCCCTGTTTTTT. Full variable domain (outside the CDR3, taken from reference TRBV27 and TRBJ1-4): EAQVTQNPRYLITVTGKKLTVTCSQNMNHEYMSWYRQDPGLGLRQIYYSMNVEVTDKGDVPEGYKVSRKEKRNFPLILESPSPNQTSLYFCASSRNRESPLFFGSGTQLSVL.

This clonotype was counted at least ten times. The chain carries TRBV10-1 and TRBJ2-3, with no clear D. V shed 3 bases and J shed 0 bases, with 7 bases lying between them. Germline loops: CDR1 WNHNN, CDR2 SYGVQD (reference sequence). The CDR3 contains 14 residues. The CDR3 nucleotides read TGCGCCAGCAGTGAAAGGATTAGCACAGATACGCAGTATTTT. Translation gives CASSERISTDTQYF.

The CDR3 DNA follows: TGCGCCAGCAGCTTGGCCCCACTAAGCTCCTACAATGAGCAGTTCTTC. Its translation: CASSLAPLSSYNEQFF. The chain is built from TRBV5-1 and TRBJ2-1; the D is unclear. The length of the CDR3 is 16 residues. The germline V gene has CDR1 SGHRS and CDR2 YFSETQ. V was clipped by 0 bases and J by 0 bases, with 10 bases between them.